Each of the 27 T cell receptor beta chains below was sequenced from the same sample in a study of response to subunit inactivated influenza vaccine. TCRdb re-called the RT-PCR reads with MiXCR, one entry per CDR3 protein. The sample includes 450,000 to 500,000 distinct CDR3 sequences, approximately 11% of them seen just once. Material: PBMCs from blood, obtained roughly 48 days after vaccination. Source of these receptors: a man aged 45-65 years who received an inactivated influenza vaccine.

This clonotype has a handful of counts. CDR3 bases: TGTGCCAGCAGCGTAGGTAGTCGAGGGGGCATTTACGAGCAGTACTTC. It codes for CASSVGSRGGIYEQYF. This rearrangement joins TRBV9 to TRBJ2-7; 7 positions match TRBD1. The CDR3 covers 16 residues. In germline, CDR1 is SGDLS, CDR2 YYNGEE. After removal of 0 bases from V and 4 bases from J, the junction contained 10 bases not matched to a gene.

This clonotype appeared a few times. The J gene is TRBJ1-4, the V gene TRBV4-3; unclear D gene. The CDR3 loop spans 20 amino acids. Germline V gives CDR1 LGHNA, CDR2 YSLEER. The V gene lost 0 bases and the J gene lost 6 bases, with 26 bases spanning the gap. CDR3: CASSQEDASWAGREDEKLFF. Here the CDR3 DNA reads TGCGCCAGCAGCCAAGAGGACGCCTCTTGGGCCGGGAGGGAGGATGAAAAACTGTTTTTT.

This clonotype was counted between two and nine times. The CDR3 region is CASSFPRLAARTDTQYF. The DNA for the CDR3 is TGTGCCAGCAGTTTTCCTAGACTAGCGGCCCGCACAGATACGCAGTATTTT. The J gene is TRBJ2-3, the V gene TRBV28; 9 bases agree with TRBD2. The germline V gene has CDR1 MDHEN and CDR2 SYDVKM. Trimming cost V 3 bases and J 1 base; bases outside gene matches: 8. CDR3 length equals 17 residues.

V usage is TRBV6-5 and J usage is TRBJ2-2, with a weak D call TRBD2 (6 bases). V was trimmed by 1 base and J by 7 bases, leaving 13 bases between them. CDR3 length equals 15 residues. Germline lookup yields CDR1 MNHEY and CDR2 SVGAGI. The CDR3 sequence: CASSYLGGRNGELFF. The CDR3 nucleotides are TGTGCCAGCAGTTACTTGGGGGGTAGGAACGGGGAGCTGTTTTTT.

This clonotype was detected many times. The rearrangement links TRBV10-2 to TRBJ1-6; D is undetermined. This CDR3 spans 13 amino acids. V lost 6 bases and J lost 5, with 8 bases in between. The germline V gene has CDR1 WSHSY and CDR2 SAAADI. CDR3 bases: TGCGCCAGCAGCCAGAGGGATAATTCACCCCTCCACTTT. Protein sequence: CASSQRDNSPLHF.

This clonotype was counted only a few times. The V call is TRBV5-1, the J call TRBJ2-1, with 9 bases fitting TRBD2. The germline gives CDR1 SGHRS, CDR2 YFSETQ. The trim removed 3 bases at V and 3 bases at J, leaving 4 bases unmatched. The CDR3 covers 15 residues. This chain's CDR3 is CASSWRGGGYNEQFF. The CDR3 DNA sequence: TGCGCCAGCAGCTGGCGGGGGGGCGGCTACAATGAGCAGTTCTTC.

This CDR3 reads CASVEAGGRSYEQYF. CDR3 DNA: TGTGCCAGCGTCGAAGCGGGGGGGAGGTCCTACGAGCAGTACTTC. The chain uses TRBV28 and TRBJ2-7, with TRBD2 identical over 10 bases. Germline assignment: CDR1 MDHEN and CDR2 SYDVKM. CDR3 length: 15 residues. V shed 8 bases, J shed 1 base, and the junction held 8 bases outside the gene matches.

This clonotype was observed a few times. The chain uses TRBV28 and TRBJ2-7; D not certain. The CDR3 runs 12 residues. Germline V gives CDR1 MDHEN, CDR2 SYDVKM. V lost 5 bases, J lost 5 bases, and 10 bases lay in between. The CDR3: CASSPPMNEQYF. The CDR3 nucleotides read TGTGCCAGCAGTCCACCGATGAACGAGCAGTACTTC.

The V call is TRBV20-1, the J call TRBJ2-7; D is undetermined. Germline V gene lookup returns CDR1 DFQATT and CDR2 SNEGSKA (reference sequence). The CDR3 sequence is 16 residues long. V lost 1 base and J 2 bases, leaving 18 bases between the germline ends. The CDR3 loop is CSARVLASRAAYEQYF. CDR3 DNA sequence: TGCAGTGCTAGAGTCCTTGCCTCACGGGCGGCCTACGAGCAGTACTTC.

This clonotype was seen many times. The chain combines TRBV5-6 with TRBJ2-7; D is ambiguous. The ends were cut back, 3 bases at V and 7 bases at J, with 8 bases in the middle. The CDR3 loop spans 11 amino acids. From germline, CDR1 is SGHDT and CDR2 YYEEEE. In nucleotides, the CDR3 is TGTGCCAGCAGCTCGTCTAGGGAGCAGTACTTC. Protein product: CASSSSREQYF.

This clonotype was recorded at least ten times. V usage is TRBV7-2 and J usage is TRBJ2-5; 7 positions agree with TRBD2. V was clipped by 4 bases and J by 4 bases; unmatched bases: 0. Germline lookup yields CDR1 SGHTA and CDR2 FQGNSA. The CDR3 has 12 amino acids. The CDR3 spells CASSSSGETQYF. The CDR3 DNA reads TGTGCCAGCAGCTCTAGCGGAGAGACCCAGTACTTC.

Only a few counts were recorded for this clonotype. This sequence joins TRBV5-6 and TRBJ2-3; D call uncertain. Trimming took 4 bases from V and 0 from J, leaving 9 bases between them. The CDR3 runs 14 residues. Germline loops: CDR1 SGHDT, CDR2 YYEEEE. The CDR3 protein is CASSGLTSTDTQYF. The CDR3, as DNA: TGTGCCAGCAGCGGGTTAACTAGCACAGATACGCAGTATTTT.

This clonotype was seen a few times. The CDR3 here is CASSSGLAGGAYEQYF. Written as DNA, the CDR3 is TGTGCCAGCAGTTCCGGACTAGCGGGAGGTGCCTACGAGCAGTACTTC. This chain joins TRBV27 and TRBJ2-7; 14 positions agree with TRBD2. Germline lookup yields CDR1 MNHEY and CDR2 SMNVEV (reference sequence). Losses at the gene ends were 4 bases for V and 2 bases for J; bases not matched to a gene: 4. This CDR3 spans 16 amino acids.

This clonotype showed up just a few times. The V and J genes are TRBV11-1 and TRBJ2-3; 8 bases are shared with TRBD1. Germline CDR1 SGHAT, CDR2 FQDESV (reference sequence). This CDR3 contains 15 residues. Trimming took 4 bases from V and 4 from J; bases not matched to a gene: 7. CDR3 nucleotides: TGTGCCAGCAGCTCCGGACAGGGTGGGCCAGATACGCAGTATTTT. It encodes CASSSGQGGPDTQYF.

This clonotype came up a few times. This chain connects TRBV20-1 to TRBJ2-1; perhaps TRBD2 as D (7 bases). Trimming left V 8 bases short and J 6 bases short, with 23 bases between. Germline V gives CDR1 DFQATT, CDR2 SNEGSKA (reference sequence). The CDR3 sequence is 15 residues long. CDR3 in DNA: TGCAGTAACTCCAAGGGGGGGGCGCTCTTCAATGAGCAGTTCTTC. This codes for CSNSKGGALFNEQFF.

This clonotype was detected ten times or more. The J gene is TRBJ1-5, the V gene TRBV12-3 or TRBV12-4; 8 nucleotides line up with TRBD1. The length of the CDR3 is 16 residues. The V gene end was trimmed by 5 bases and the J gene end by 0 bases; junction bases not matched to a gene: 6. The DNA of the CDR3 is TGTGCCAGCAGTACAGGGGGGGCTTATAGCAATCAGCCCCAGCATTTT. Residues: CASSTGGAYSNQPQHF.

There are many counts of this clonotype. J is TRBJ2-3 and V is TRBV14, with D unclear. CDR1 and CDR2 (germline): SGHDN, FVKESK. V lost 0 bases to trimming and J lost 5 bases, with 6 bases between them. This CDR3 comprises 13 residues. The CDR3 here is CASSQDYLDTQYF. DNA of the CDR3: TGTGCCAGCAGCCAAGATTACCTAGATACGCAGTATTTT.

This clonotype was recorded many times. The chain employs TRBV20-1 and TRBJ2-7; D gene uncertain. There are 13 residues in the CDR3. The V and J ends lost 6 bases and 0 bases respectively, with 12 bases between them. In germline, CDR1 is DFQATT, CDR2 SNEGSKA (reference sequence). CDR3 in DNA: TGCAGTGCCCTCCCGGCTATCTCCTACGAGCAGTACTTC. Translated, it gives CSALPAISYEQYF.

This chain uses TRBV6-5 with TRBJ1-6, with no clear D. The germline CDR1 and CDR2 sequences are MNHEY and SVGAGI. Trimming stripped 0 bases from V and 7 bases from J, with 7 bases between. There are 14 residues in the CDR3. The CDR3 loop is CASSYSTDNSPLHF. CDR3 sequence (DNA): TGTGCCAGCAGTTACTCGACGGACAATTCACCCCTCCACTTT.

This chain links TRBV27 with TRBJ1-4; D is unresolved. The CDR3 covers 15 residues. Germline-derived CDR1 and CDR2 are MNHEY and SMNVEV (reference sequence). V gave up 0 bases and J gave up 5 bases, with 10 bases separating them. The CDR3 reads CASSLSEGKNEKLFF. CDR3 in DNA: TGTGCCAGCAGTTTATCAGAAGGGAAAAATGAAAAACTGTTTTTT.

The rearrangement uses TRBV12-3 or TRBV12-4 and TRBJ2-7, with 9 bases lining up with TRBD1. The CDR3 has 15 residues. V shed 8 bases and J 2 bases; nucleotides not matched to a gene: 10. In DNA, the CDR3 is TGTGCCAGCCTTAGAACAGGGGGCGCGGCCTACGAGCAGTACTTC. Amino acid sequence: CASLRTGGAAYEQYF.

This clonotype was observed a handful of times. CDR3: CASSTPRGGRNYGYTF. The CDR3 DNA follows: TGTGCCAGCAGTACCCCCAGGGGGGGACGAAACTATGGCTACACCTTC. This rearrangement joins TRBV28 to TRBJ1-2, with 7 positions matching TRBD1. The CDR3 length is 16 residues. J gave up 2 bases and V 5 bases, and 11 bases lay outside the gene matches. Germline V gene sequence: CDR1 MDHEN, CDR2 SYDVKM.

In its sample, this clonotype was seen a few times. The V call is TRBV6-1, the J call TRBJ2-1; D might be TRBD1 or TRBD2, each matching 5 bases. Germline CDR1 reads MNHNS; CDR2 reads SASEGT. The CDR3 totals 15 residues. V lost 6 bases and J 6 bases, leaving 18 bases between the germline ends. The CDR3 DNA reads TGTGCCAGCAGGGACCGGGACGGTGCGTTCAATGAGCAGTTCTTC. Its translation is CASRDRDGAFNEQFF.

This clonotype was picked up many times. The chain joins TRBV12-3 or TRBV12-4 to TRBJ2-1, with 8 bases identical to TRBD2. The V and J ends lost 7 bases and 5 bases, in that order; junction bases with no gene match: 10. The CDR3 is made up of 15 amino acids. The CDR3 DNA follows: TGTGCCAGCAAGGGGATAGCGGGACCCCACAATGAGCAGTTCTTC. Amino acids: CASKGIAGPHNEQFF.

The table lists this clonotype with a few counts. CDR3 DNA sequence: TGCAGTGCTCACAGGGACACAGATACGCAGTATTTT. Amino acid sequence: CSAHRDTDTQYF. The chain links TRBV20-1 to TRBJ2-3; TRBD1 is a possible D gene (6 bases). Trimming shortened V by 5 bases and J by 2 bases, and 8 bases separated the two germline ends. CDR1 is DFQATT and CDR2 is SNEGSKA in the germline V gene (reference sequence). CDR3 size: 12 residues.

In its sample, this clonotype was seen many times. This chain uses TRBV20-1 with TRBJ2-5, with 7 bases fitting TRBD1. Germline V gives CDR1 DFQATT, CDR2 SNEGSKA (reference sequence). The CDR3 is made up of 16 amino acids. Trimming removed 1 base from V and 9 bases from J; junction bases left unmatched: 17. The CDR3 loop reads CSARGVGGGSFNPQYF. CDR3 bases: TGCAGTGCTAGAGGGGTAGGGGGCGGATCCTTTAATCCCCAGTACTTC.

In this sample, this clonotype turned up a few times. The chain links TRBV20-1 to TRBJ2-5; no clear D. Germline V gene lookup returns CDR1 DFQATT and CDR2 SNEGSKA (reference sequence). The CDR3 covers 14 residues. V lost 1 base and J lost 0, with 9 bases in between. The CDR3 DNA is TGCAGTGCTAGAGGTAGGACGGACCAAGAGACCCAGTACTTC. Its translation: CSARGRTDQETQYF.